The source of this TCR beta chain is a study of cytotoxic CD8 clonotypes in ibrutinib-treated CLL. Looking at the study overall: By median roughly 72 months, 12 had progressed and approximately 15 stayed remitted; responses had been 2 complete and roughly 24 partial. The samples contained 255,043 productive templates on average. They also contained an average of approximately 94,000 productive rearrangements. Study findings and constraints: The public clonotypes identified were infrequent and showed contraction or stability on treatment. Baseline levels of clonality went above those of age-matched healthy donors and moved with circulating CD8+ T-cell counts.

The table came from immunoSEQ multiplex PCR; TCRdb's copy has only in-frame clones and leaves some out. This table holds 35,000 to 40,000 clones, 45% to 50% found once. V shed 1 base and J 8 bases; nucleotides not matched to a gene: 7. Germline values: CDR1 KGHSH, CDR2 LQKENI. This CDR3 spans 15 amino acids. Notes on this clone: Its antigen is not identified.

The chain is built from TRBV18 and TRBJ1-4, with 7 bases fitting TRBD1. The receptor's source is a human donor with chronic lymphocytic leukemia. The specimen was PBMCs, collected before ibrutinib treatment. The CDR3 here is CASSPRDSRSEKLFF. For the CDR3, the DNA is TGTGCCAGCTCACCACGGGACAGTCGGTCCGAAAAACTGTTTTTT.